The TCR beta chain under discussion was sequenced for a study of cytomegalovirus exposure and HLA in healthy donors. Study context: Around 76% of 350 to 400 genotyped donors fell in the Caucasian-associated ancestry cluster.

PCR amplification relied on 60 Vbeta primers (plus 13 Jbeta primers). Sequenced by immunoSEQ multiplex PCR; TCRdb stores in-frame clones only, minus some. The data contain nearly 110,000 clones, just over 70% of them seen just once; the ten biggest clones take up roughly 0.79%. Germline V lookup: CDR1 SGHRS, CDR2 YFSETQ. The CDR3 is 14 residues long. V lost 3 bases, J lost 6 bases, and 8 bases stayed unmatched. Material for sequencing was PBMCs. The chain carries TRBV5-1 and TRBJ1-2, with 7 bases lining up with TRBD1. The clonotype was recovered from a boy younger than 18 in good health and CMV-seronegative. This CDR3 is CASSWGTGADGYTF. The CDR3 DNA reads TGCGCCAGCAGCTGGGGTACAGGGGCGGATGGCTACACCTTC.